These T cell receptor beta chains were read from a single sample in a study of cytomegalovirus exposure and HLA in healthy donors. Sequenced by immunoSEQ multiplex PCR; TCRdb stores in-frame clones only, minus some. Here the sample spans about 130,000 clones, around 72% being singletons. The sequenced material came from PBMCs. Receptors were obtained from a woman between 35 and 50 years old in good health and CMV-seronegative. The CDR3 runs from the conserved cysteine through the conserved F or W. D genes are given only for firm matches. Size values are once, few and many counts, or a class for expanded clones, and some rows have none.

cdr3_nt | cdr3_aa | d_call | j_call | v_call | clone_size
TGTGCCAGTAGCAAAAAGACAGGGGGCGCGCCTGGGGCCAACGTCCTGACTTTC | CASSKKTGGAPGANVLTF | TRBD1 | TRBJ2-6 | TRBV19 | .
TGTGCCAGCAGCTCCCTCCCTGACTCGACTTCGGGGACCCAGTACTTC | CASSSLPDSTSGTQYF | . | TRBJ2-5 | TRBV13 | .
TGTGCCAGCAGCTTAGGGGTGGCAGGGGGTAATTCACCCCTCCACTTT | CASSLGVAGGNSPLHF | TRBD1 | TRBJ1-6 | TRBV7-9 | .
TGTGCCAGCAGCCAAGTCGGGACTAGTGATACGCAGTATTTT | CASSQVGTSDTQYF | TRBD2 | TRBJ2-3 | TRBV14 | few
TGCGCCAGCAGCAATGGACAGGCGAGCACAGATACGCAGTATTTT | CASSNGQASTDTQYF | TRBD1 | TRBJ2-3 | TRBV5-1 | .
TGTGCCAGCTCACCGCTACAGGGGATCGCCATGAACACTGAAGCTTTCTTT | CASSPLQGIAMNTEAFF | TRBD1 | TRBJ1-1 | TRBV18 | few
TGTGCCAGCAGTTTATCGTCAGCGGGGGCCACGGGGGAGACCCAGTACTTC | CASSLSSAGATGETQYF | TRBD2 | TRBJ2-5 | TRBV28 | .
TGTGCCGCGAACAGGGGAAATCAAGAGACCCAGTACTTC | CAANRGNQETQYF | TRBD1 | TRBJ2-5 | TRBV10-3 | .
TGTGCCTGGAGCTCCCTAGCGGTCCAGGAGCAGTACTTC | CAWSSLAVQEQYF | TRBD2 | TRBJ2-7 | TRBV30 | .
TGTGCCAGCAGCCTTCTACAGGGGGAGCCTAACTATGGCTACACCTTC | CASSLLQGEPNYGYTF | TRBD1 | TRBJ1-2 | TRBV4-2 | .
TGTGCCAGCAGTGAAGGGGAACGGTATGGCTACACCTTC | CASSEGERYGYTF | . | TRBJ1-2 | TRBV19 | once
TGTGCCAGCACGGTGGCGGGCACAGATACGCAGTATTTT | CASTVAGTDTQYF | . | TRBJ2-3 | TRBV6-5 | once
TGTGCCAGCGGGAGAAGAGACAATGAGCAGTTCTTC | CASGRRDNEQFF | . | TRBJ2-1 | TRBV6-1 | .
TGTGCCAGCAGTTCACTAGCGGAAATGCAGTTCTTC | CASSSLAEMQFF | TRBD2 | TRBJ2-1 | TRBV28 | .
TGTGCCAGCTCACCACCGGTGGGACAGGGTTTAAGTGGAAAGGAAAAACTGTTTTTT | CASSPPVGQGLSGKEKLFF | TRBD1 | TRBJ1-4 | TRBV18 | few
TGTGCCAGCAGCTTGGAGGGACGGAGCCAGTACTTC | CASSLEGRSQYF | . | TRBJ2-7 | TRBV7-8 | few
TGTGCCAGCAGCACCCGACTAGCGGGGGGGGGTGAGCAGTTCTTC | CASSTRLAGGGEQFF | TRBD2 | TRBJ2-1 | TRBV9 | .
TGTGCCAGTAGTATGGGAGGTTACTCCTACGAGCAGTACTTC | CASSMGGYSYEQYF | . | TRBJ2-7 | TRBV19 | .
TGTGCCTGGAGTGTACGAGGGCAAAATTCACCCCTCCACTTT | CAWSVRGQNSPLHF | . | TRBJ1-6 | TRBV30 | .
TGTGCCAGCTCACCACTTCAGACTAGGACCTACAATGAGCAGTTCTTC | CASSPLQTRTYNEQFF | . | TRBJ2-1 | TRBV18 | .
TGTGCCACTCAAGGGGCTCCGGAGACCCAGTACTTC | CATQGAPETQYF | . | TRBJ2-5 | TRBV6-5 | .
TGTGCCAGCAGCGTAGGGACAGGGAACAACTATGGCTACACCTTC | CASSVGTGNNYGYTF | TRBD1 | TRBJ1-2 | TRBV9 | .
TGCAGCGTTGAAGGCAGGGGGGACTATGGCTACACCTTC | CSVEGRGDYGYTF | TRBD1 | TRBJ1-2 | TRBV29-1 | .
TGTGCCAGCAGTCAGGGCATGAACACTGAAGCTTTCTTT | CASSQGMNTEAFF | . | TRBJ1-1 | TRBV28 | .
TGTGCCAGCAGGACAGGGATTCGGGAGCAGTACTTC | CASRTGIREQYF | TRBD1 | TRBJ2-7 | TRBV6-5 | few
TGTGCCAGCAGCCCCCTATTGAACACTGAAGCTTTCTTT | CASSPLLNTEAFF | . | TRBJ1-1 | TRBV6-5 | .
TGTGCCAGTAGTAAGATGGCCGACTCTGCAACTAATGAAAAACTGTTTTTT | CASSKMADSATNEKLFF | . | TRBJ1-4 | TRBV19 | .
TGTGCCAGCAGCGTAGTAGGGAGGGCGTCTGGAAACACCATATATTTT | CASSVVGRASGNTIYF | . | TRBJ1-3 | TRBV9 | few
TGCGCCAGCAGCTCTCCGGGACTAGCGGGAGAAGATACGAGCTTAGATACGCAGTATTTT | CASSSPGLAGEDTSLDTQYF | TRBD2 | TRBJ2-3 | TRBV5-1 | .
TGTGCCAGCTCCTGGGGGGAGTTGAACACTGAAGCTTTCTTT | CASSWGELNTEAFF | . | TRBJ1-1 | TRBV2 | .